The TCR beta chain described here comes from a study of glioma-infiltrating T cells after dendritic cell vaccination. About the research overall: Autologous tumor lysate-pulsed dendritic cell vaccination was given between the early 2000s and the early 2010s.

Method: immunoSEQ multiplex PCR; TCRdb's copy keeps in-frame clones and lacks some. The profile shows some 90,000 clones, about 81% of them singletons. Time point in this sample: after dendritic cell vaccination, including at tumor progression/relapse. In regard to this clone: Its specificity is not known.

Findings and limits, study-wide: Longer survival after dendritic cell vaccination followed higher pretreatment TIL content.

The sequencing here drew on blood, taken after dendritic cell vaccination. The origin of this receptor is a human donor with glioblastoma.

The CDR3 spells CASRDSTTDTQYF. The CDR3 nucleotides are TGTGCCAGCAGGGACAGCACTACAGATACGCAGTATTTT. This chain uses TRBV6-5 with TRBJ2-3; D perhaps matches TRBD1 (6 bases). The CDR3 contains 13 residues. Per germline, CDR1 MNHEY and CDR2 SVGAGI. V lost 6 bases to trimming and J lost 3 bases, with 10 bases between them.